This T cell receptor (beta chain) was profiled in a study of blood T cells in healthy people across ages. It was with a sample-barcoded 5' primer and a J-beta primer mix that a second PCR of about 6 to 12 cycles was run. Each CDR3 protein is one row after TCRdb ran MiXCR on the 5' RACE reads. The sample lists over a million distinct CDR3 sequences, 40% to 50% occurring once. Germline V CDR1 and CDR2: LGHNA, YNFKEQ. CDR3 length: 16 residues. The chain combines TRBV4-2 with TRBJ2-1, with TRBD2 matching 7 bases. Gene TRBJ2-7 matches the end of the DNA better, so the J call may be wrong. The specimen was blood. This TCR was recovered from a woman in her fifties or sixties in good health. CDR3 in DNA: TGTGCCAGCAGCCCTACCCTAGCGGTCTCCTACAATGAGCAGTACTTC. Protein sequence: CASSPTLAVSYNEQYF.